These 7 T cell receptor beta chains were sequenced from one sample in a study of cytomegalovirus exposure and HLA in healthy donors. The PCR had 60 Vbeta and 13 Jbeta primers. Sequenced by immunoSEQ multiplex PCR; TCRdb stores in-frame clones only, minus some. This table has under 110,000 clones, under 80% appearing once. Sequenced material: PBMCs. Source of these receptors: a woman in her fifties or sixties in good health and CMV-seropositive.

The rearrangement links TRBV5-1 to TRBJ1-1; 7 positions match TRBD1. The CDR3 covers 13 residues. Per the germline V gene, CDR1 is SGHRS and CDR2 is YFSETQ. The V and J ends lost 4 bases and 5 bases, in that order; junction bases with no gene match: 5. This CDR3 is CASSPTGRTEAFF. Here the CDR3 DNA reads TGCGCCAGCAGCCCGACAGGGAGGACTGAAGCTTTCTTT.

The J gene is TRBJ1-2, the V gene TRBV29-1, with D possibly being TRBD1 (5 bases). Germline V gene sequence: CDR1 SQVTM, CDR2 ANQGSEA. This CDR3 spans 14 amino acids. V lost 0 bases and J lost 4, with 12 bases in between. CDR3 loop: CSVEEVGLFYGYTF. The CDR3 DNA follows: TGCAGCGTTGAAGAGGTGGGGCTTTTCTATGGCTACACCTTC. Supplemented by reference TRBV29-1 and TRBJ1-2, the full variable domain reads SAVISQKPSRDICQRGTSLTIQCQVDSQVTMMFWYRQQPGQSLTLIATANQGSEATYESGFVIDKFPISRPNLTFSTLTVSNMSPEDSSIYLCSVEEVGLFYGYTFGSGTRLTVV.

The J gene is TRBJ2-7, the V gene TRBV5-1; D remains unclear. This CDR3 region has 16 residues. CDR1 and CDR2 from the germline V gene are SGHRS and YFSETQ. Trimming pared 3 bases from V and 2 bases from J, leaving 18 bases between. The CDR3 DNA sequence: TGCGCCAGCAGCTCACCCGACGCGACGGGTACCTACGAGCAGTACTTC. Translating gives CASSSPDATGTYEQYF.

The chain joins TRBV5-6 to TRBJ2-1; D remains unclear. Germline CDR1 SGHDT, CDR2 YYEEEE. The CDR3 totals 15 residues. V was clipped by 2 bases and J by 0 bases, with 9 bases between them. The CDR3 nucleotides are TGTGCCAGCAGCTTTGGGCCATACTCCTACAATGAGCAGTTCTTC. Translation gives CASSFGPYSYNEQFF.

In DNA form, the CDR3 reads TGTGCCTGGAGTTCACCTGCTGGACAGGGAAGTATAAGGTTATCCTACAATGAGCAGTTCTTC. Protein sequence: CAWSSPAGQGSIRLSYNEQFF. The J gene is TRBJ2-1, the V gene TRBV30, with TRBD1 matching 8 bases. CDR1 and CDR2 (germline): GTSNPN, SVGIG (reference sequence). With 2 bases clipped from V and 1 base from J, the junction kept 22 bases outside the gene matches. This CDR3 has 21 amino acids.

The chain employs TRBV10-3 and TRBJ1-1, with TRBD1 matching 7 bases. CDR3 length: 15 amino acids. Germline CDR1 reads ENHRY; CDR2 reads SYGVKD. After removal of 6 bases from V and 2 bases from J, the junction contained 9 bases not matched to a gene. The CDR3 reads CAIRRDSISNTEAFF. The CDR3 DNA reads TGTGCCATCAGGAGGGACAGTATCTCAAACACTGAAGCTTTCTTT.

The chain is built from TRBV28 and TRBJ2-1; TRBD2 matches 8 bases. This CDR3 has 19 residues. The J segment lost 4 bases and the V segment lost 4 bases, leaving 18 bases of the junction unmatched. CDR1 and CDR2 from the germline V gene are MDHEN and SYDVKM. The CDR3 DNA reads TGTGCCAGCAGTTCACCGGGACTAGGCCAGCGGGGCCCTTACAATGAGCAGTTCTTC. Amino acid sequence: CASSSPGLGQRGPYNEQFF.